This T cell receptor (beta chain) was retrieved from a study of shared clonotypes between healthy human individuals. CD45RA+ naive and CD45RA-negative memory subsets were separated from CD4+ cells. Remarks on this clone: What it binds is unknown.

Deep-level assay runs were performed. The table came from immunoSEQ multiplex PCR; TCRdb's copy has only in-frame clones and leaves some out. This repertoire shows around 1.4 million clones, 98% found once; its top ten account for about 0.34%. Study-wide results and limits: Measured sharing among donors was expected to vary with sequencing depth. Larger estimated richness was generally recorded for naive subsets relative to memory subsets.

The TCR sequence derives from a man aged 30 to 39 in good health. The source material was naive CD4+ T cells sorted from blood. Indicated subset: CD45RA+ positively selected.

The CDR3 protein is CASSVEVRAAGNTIYF. The CDR3 DNA reads as TGTGCCAGCAGCGTAGAGGTCAGGGCGGCTGGAAACACCATATATTTT. The rearrangement links TRBV9 to TRBJ1-3; D might be TRBD1 (5 bases). The germline gives CDR1 SGDLS, CDR2 YYNGEE. CDR3 length: 16 residues. V lost 0 bases to trimming and J lost 2 bases, with 12 bases between them.